This T cell receptor (beta chain) derives from a study of T-cell reconstitution after alpha-beta-depleted transplantation in children. A TCRbeta library incorporating unique molecular identifiers was prepared. TCRdb re-derived calls from the PCR reads in MiXCR, one entry per CDR3 protein. The data show 500,000 to 600,000 distinct CDR3 sequences, 15% to 20% seen once. CDR1 SGHKS and CDR2 YYEKEE come from the germline V gene (reference sequence). V trimming: 6 bases; J trimming: 0 bases; junction bases outside the gene matches: 4. The CDR3 extends over 14 amino acids. This clonotype was counted between two and nine times.

This clonotype originated in a human donor who donated a stem cell graft to a child with acute lymphoblastic leukemia. This material consisted of PBMCs from the stem cell graft donor, taken from the stem cell graft. V and J are TRBV5-5 and TRBJ2-3; 7 nucleotides agree with TRBD2. This chain's CDR3 is CASTLSGSTDTQYF. The CDR3 DNA reads as TGTGCCAGCACCCTTAGCGGGAGCACAGATACGCAGTATTTT. Together with reference TRBV5-5 and TRBJ2-3, the CDR3 gives the full variable domain: DAGVTQSPTHLIKTRGQQVTLRCSPISGHKSVSWYQQVLGQGPQFIFQYYEKEERGRGNFPDRFSARQFPNYSSELNVNALLLGDSALYLCASTLSGSTDTQYFGPGTRLTVL.